The 23 T cell receptor beta chains below were found in one sample sequenced in a study of Graves' ophthalmopathy and Graves' hyperthyroidism. TCR beta CDR3 regions were amplified from RNA transcripts. An initial RT-PCR round employing HTBI primers preceded a second-round multiplex PCR. Using its own MiXCR run on the multiplex PCR reads, TCRdb lists one record per CDR3 protein. The sample includes 340,000 or so distinct CDR3 sequences, roughly 17% of them seen just once. Specimen: peripheral blood. The source is an adult man with Graves' ophthalmopathy.

This clonotype occurred many times. This chain connects TRBV4-2 to TRBJ1-3, with a tentative D call TRBD1 (6 bases). The CDR3 loop spans 18 amino acids. Germline assignment: CDR1 LGHNA and CDR2 YNFKEQ. The V and J ends lost 4 bases and 0 bases respectively, with 19 bases between them. CDR3: CASSPNDRTPSSGNTIYF. The CDR3 coding sequence is TGTGCCAGCAGCCCAAACGACAGGACCCCGTCCTCTGGAAACACCATATATTTT.

In this sample, this clonotype turned up many times. The chain couples TRBV24-1 to TRBJ2-5; 9 nucleotides line up with TRBD1. The CDR3 spans 15 residues. Germline-derived CDR1 and CDR2 are KGHDR and SFDVKD. J lost 2 bases, V lost 9 bases, and 9 bases had no gene match. CDR3 DNA: TGTGCCACCTCCCGGGGACAGGGAGAACAAGAGACCCAGTACTTC. Translation: CATSRGQGEQETQYF.

This clonotype has ten or more counts. The V and J genes are TRBV2 and TRBJ2-7, with 7 bases fitting TRBD2. The germline V gene encodes CDR1 SNHLY and CDR2 FYNNEI. The CDR3 is 13 amino acids. Losses at the gene ends were 1 base for V and 5 bases for J; bases not matched to a gene: 2. CDR3 DNA: TGTGCCAGCAGTGAAGGGGGAGGGAACGAGCAGTACTTC. This translates into CASSEGGGNEQYF.

This clonotype has at least ten counts. The V gene is TRBV10-3, the J gene TRBJ2-5, with D tentatively TRBD2 (5 bases). The germline V gene has CDR1 ENHRY and CDR2 SYGVKD. The CDR3 covers 13 residues. The germline V and J ends were trimmed by 4 bases and 3 bases, with 9 bases remaining between them. CDR3 amino acids: CAISVTREETQYF. CDR3 DNA: TGTGCCATCAGTGTCACTAGAGAAGAGACCCAGTACTTC.

This clonotype was counted at least ten times. The CDR3, as DNA: TGCGCCAGCAGCCTCCGGACGGAAATAGGGACTGAAGCTTTCTTT. Residues: CASSLRTEIGTEAFF. The chain couples TRBV5-1 to TRBJ1-1, with D hard to call. The CDR3 runs 15 residues. CDR1 is SGHRS, CDR2 YFSETQ, per germline. Between the trimmed V and J ends, which lost 4 bases and 5 bases, there was a span of 18 bases.

This clonotype was detected many times. The chain links TRBV12-3 or TRBV12-4 to TRBJ2-2, with 8 bases identical to TRBD1. Trimming removed 5 bases from V and 8 bases from J; junction bases left unmatched: 10. The CDR3 has 15 residues. CDR3 DNA sequence: TGTGCCAGCAGTCGAGGAATGACAGGGGTTGGGGAGCTGTTTTTT. Its protein is CASSRGMTGVGELFF.

Ten or more counts support this clonotype. V is TRBV18 and J is TRBJ1-1; TRBD1 is a possible D gene (6 bases). Trimming stripped 3 bases from V and 5 bases from J, with 16 bases between. In germline, CDR1 is KGHSH, CDR2 LQKENI. This CDR3 contains 15 residues. The CDR3 DNA follows: TGTGCCAGCTCACCTTCGACCGACAGGCGTACTGAAGCTTTCTTT. Encoded protein: CASSPSTDRRTEAFF.

The chain joins TRBV2 to TRBJ1-1, with 8 nucleotides matching TRBD1. The V gene's germline CDR1 is SNHLY and CDR2 FYNNEI. V gave up 7 bases and J gave up 2 bases; unmatched junction bases: 9. The CDR3 is 15 residues long. CDR3 DNA sequence: TGTGCCAGCACCCCACACGGGACAGGCAACACTGAAGCTTTCTTT. It translates to CASTPHGTGNTEAFF.

V usage is TRBV24-1 and J usage is TRBJ2-5; D is undetermined. CDR1 KGHDR and CDR2 SFDVKD come from the germline V gene. The CDR3 spans 14 residues. The V end lost 4 bases, the J end lost 9 bases, and 17 bases lay between the germline ends. DNA of the CDR3: TGTGCCACCAGTGACTACGGAGTTGGTGTGGCCCAGTACTTC. As protein: CATSDYGVGVAQYF.

This clonotype was counted many times. The chain has TRBV30 and TRBJ1-1; the D is unclear. The CDR3 extends over 11 amino acids. The germline V and J ends were trimmed by 4 bases and 3 bases, with 6 bases remaining between them. The germline V gene has CDR1 GTSNPN and CDR2 SVGIG (reference sequence). CDR3 sequence: CAWTVYTEAFF. CDR3 coding DNA: TGTGCCTGGACAGTTTACACTGAAGCTTTCTTT.

This clonotype was observed many times. This chain links TRBV7-2 with TRBJ1-2, with 11 bases identical to TRBD1. The CDR3 covers 15 residues. The V gene end was trimmed by 5 bases and the J gene end by 8 bases; junction bases not matched to a gene: 10. CDR1 SGHTA and CDR2 FQGNSA come from the germline V gene. The CDR3 region is CASSPRTGGFEGYTF. The CDR3 region has the DNA TGTGCCAGCAGCCCACGGACAGGGGGCTTTGAAGGCTACACCTTC.

Ten or more counts support this clonotype. The chain couples TRBV2 to TRBJ2-7, with 9 bases fitting TRBD2. The CDR3 runs to 14 residues. V trimming: 5 bases; J trimming: 5 bases; junction bases outside the gene matches: 7. Germline V CDR1 and CDR2: SNHLY, FYNNEI. The CDR3, as DNA: TGTGCCAGCAGTTTAGCGGGAGCGGGCGACGAGCAGTACTTC. Residues: CASSLAGAGDEQYF.

This clonotype appeared many times. The genes are TRBV5-5 and TRBJ2-2; TRBD1 might be the D (5 bases). The CDR3 consists of 14 residues. In germline, CDR1 is SGHKS, CDR2 YYEKEE (reference sequence). V lost 6 bases and J 1 base, leaving 10 bases between the germline ends. DNA for the CDR3: TGTGCCAGCATCCCACAGGTGAACACCGGGGAGCTGTTTTTT. Its protein is CASIPQVNTGELFF. Complete variable domain (other parts from reference TRBV5-5 and TRBJ2-2): DAGVTQSPTHLIKTRGQQVTLRCSPISGHKSVSWYQQVLGQGPQFIFQYYEKEERGRGNFPDRFSARQFPNYSSELNVNALLLGDSALYLCASIPQVNTGELFFGEGSRLTVL.

Of note for this clonotype: With a much larger clone just one base away, this may be a read error. As the CDR3 is not closed by the conserved phenylalanine or tryptophan, this likely results from a read error. The chain employs TRBV18 and TRBJ1-1; D is possibly TRBD1 (6 bases). The CDR3 runs 14 residues. Germline CDR1 and CDR2: KGHSH and LQKENI. With 3 bases removed from V and 4 bases from J, the gap between germline ends came to 12 bases. The CDR3 loop reads CASSPRGAVTEAFL. CDR3 coding DNA: TGTGCCAGCTCACCTCGGGGGGCAGTCACTGAAGCTTTCCTT.

This clonotype has a count of ten or more. V gene TRBV5-4 combines with J gene TRBJ2-2, with a possible D match to TRBD1 (5 bases). CDR1 and CDR2 from the germline V gene are SGHNT and YYREEE (reference sequence). The ends were cut back, 4 bases at V and 0 bases at J, with 13 bases in the middle. This CDR3 has 16 amino acids. The DNA of the CDR3 is TGTGCCAGCAGCCCACAGGCGGCCGCGAACACCGGGGAGCTGTTTTTT. Its protein product is CASSPQAAANTGELFF.

This clonotype has a count of ten or more. Relative to the germline gene, one junction end is altered; a read error may explain this. The chain carries TRBV2 and TRBJ2-5; D is perhaps TRBD2 (5 bases). In germline, CDR1 is SNHLY, CDR2 FYNNEI. The CDR3 has 14 residues. CDR3 nucleotide sequence: TGTGCCAGCAGTGAAGGGCGGGTCCAAGAGGCCCAGTACTTC. Its protein product is CASSEGRVQEAQYF.

Many counts were recorded for this clonotype. The chain joins TRBV11-2 to TRBJ1-2; the D is unclear. CDR1 and CDR2 from the germline V gene are SGHAT and FQNNGV. V lost 1 base, J lost 5 bases, and 11 bases lay in between. The CDR3 is 14 residues long. The CDR3 DNA follows: TGTGCCAGCAGCTTAGGTGTGTCAGGATATGGCTACACCTTC. This translates into CASSLGVSGYGYTF.

Many counts were recorded for this clonotype. The chain uses TRBV2 and TRBJ1-6, with D hard to call. CDR1 is SNHLY and CDR2 is FYNNEI in the germline V gene. The CDR3 is made up of 14 amino acids. V lost 3 bases and J 5 bases, leaving 8 bases between the germline ends. The DNA of the CDR3 is TGTGCCAGCAGTGACAGGCTTGATAATTCACCCCTCCACTTT. Protein sequence: CASSDRLDNSPLHF.

This clonotype came up a few times. The chain has TRBV6-1 and TRBJ1-3; no firm D call. Trimming removed 7 bases from V and 7 bases from J, with 5 bases in between. This CDR3 is 10 amino acids long. Germline values: CDR1 MNHNS, CDR2 SASEGT. CDR3 amino acids: CASTWNTIYF. CDR3 bases: TGTGCCAGCACGTGGAACACCATATATTTT.

In its sample, this clonotype was seen many times. V is TRBV5-8 and J is TRBJ1-1; D might be TRBD1 (6 bases). Germline CDR1 is SGHTS and CDR2 is YDEGEE. This CDR3 contains 15 residues. V was cut by 3 bases and J by 1 base, with 13 bases left in between. In DNA, the CDR3 is TGTGCCAGCAGCTCCCCGACAGGACCGAACACTGAAGCTTTCTTT. Translation: CASSSPTGPNTEAFF.

This clonotype has ten or more counts. J is TRBJ1-1 and V is TRBV6-1; TRBD1 matches at 9 bases. The CDR3 sequence is 14 residues long. V was pared by 6 bases and J by 4 bases, with 6 bases of the junction left unmatched. CDR1 is MNHNS and CDR2 is SASEGT in the germline V gene. CDR3 DNA: TGTGCCAGCAGGGACAGGGGAGAAAGCACTGAAGCTTTCTTT. This translates into CASRDRGESTEAFF.

This clonotype has a count of ten or more. One end of the junction is discordant with germline, which a read error may explain. This chain connects TRBV5-4 to TRBJ2-7; no definite D call. The CDR3 is made up of 13 amino acids. Germline V lookup: CDR1 SGHNT, CDR2 YYREEE (reference sequence). DNA for the CDR3: TGTGCCAGCAGCCCTTCTTCAAGGTCCGAGGAGTACTTC. Translation: CASSPSSRSEEYF.

Turning to this clonotype: Being one base from a much bigger clone, this may be a read error. The J gene is TRBJ2-2, the V gene TRBV9; D possibly corresponds to TRBD2 (5 bases). There are 13 residues in the CDR3. Germline CDR1 and CDR2: SGDLS and YYNGEE. CDR3 residues: CASSARLAGEQFF. In DNA form, the CDR3 reads TGCGCCAGCAGCGCCCGGTTGGCCGGGGAGCAGTTTTTT. Filled out from reference TRBV9 and TRBJ2-2, the complete variable domain reads DSGVTQTPKHLITATGQRVTLRCSPRSGDLSVYWYQQSLDQGLQFLIQYYNGEERAKGNILERFSAQQFPDLHSELNLSSLELGDSALYFCASSARLAGEQFFGEGSRLTVL.